Following are 15 T cell receptor beta chains from one sample sequenced in a study of blood T cell repertoires in COVID-19. Generated by immunoSEQ multiplex PCR, the TCRdb table keeps only in-frame clones and is missing some. Among tens of thousands of clones listed, around 91% were seen once. The sequencing sample was made of peripheral blood. These receptors all stem from a man over 45 with active COVID-19.

The chain links TRBV19 to TRBJ2-7; no definite D call. Germline V gene sequence: CDR1 LNHDA, CDR2 SQIVND (reference sequence). Trimming took 1 base from V and 3 from J, leaving 13 bases between them. This CDR3 has 15 residues. The CDR3 sequence: CASSIGGNLGYEQYF. Written as DNA, the CDR3 is TGTGCCAGTAGTATAGGCGGCAATTTGGGCTACGAGCAGTACTTC.

The chain links TRBV27 to TRBJ2-7; 9 bases fit TRBD2. CDR3 length: 13 residues. With 3 bases clipped from V and 3 bases from J, the junction kept 0 bases outside the gene matches. Per the germline V gene, CDR1 is MNHEY and CDR2 is SMNVEV (reference sequence). CDR3: CASSLRGGYEQYF. The CDR3 coding sequence is TGTGCCAGCAGTTTGCGGGGGGGCTACGAGCAGTACTTC.

The V gene is TRBV6-2 or TRBV6-3, the J gene TRBJ1-1; possible D gene TRBD1, 5 bases. Germline loops: CDR1 MNHEY, CDR2 SVGEGT. The CDR3 runs 15 residues. The ends were cut back, 4 bases at V and 1 base at J, with 13 bases in the middle. CDR3 residues: CASSLAGRTNTEAFF. Here the CDR3 DNA reads TGTGCCAGCAGTTTAGCGGGACGGACGAACACTGAAGCTTTCTTT.

The chain recombines TRBV7-2 with TRBJ2-1; TRBD2 matches at 15 bases. The ends lost 5 bases at V and 10 bases at J; junction bases unmatched: 6. This CDR3 spans 15 amino acids. Germline CDR1 and CDR2: SGHTA and FQGNSA. The CDR3 region has the DNA TGTGCCAGCAGCCTCGGGACTAGCGGGGGGAACGAGCAGTTCTTC. Its protein is CASSLGTSGGNEQFF.

The gene calls are TRBV7-9 and TRBJ2-7, with D unclear. The CDR3 extends over 13 amino acids. The V end lost 2 bases, the J end lost 6 bases, and 11 bases lay between the germline ends. Germline V gene lookup returns CDR1 SEHNR and CDR2 FQNEAQ (reference sequence). The CDR3 DNA sequence: TGTGCCAGCAGCTTACCCCTTTCGGGCGAGCAGTACTTC. It encodes CASSLPLSGEQYF. Using reference TRBV7-9 and TRBJ2-7 for the parts outside the CDR3, the full variable domain is DTGVSQNPRHKITKRGQNVTFRCDPISEHNRLYWYRQTLGQGPEFLTYFQNEAQLEKSRLLSDRFSAERPKGSFSTLEIQRTEQGDSAMYLCASSLPLSGEQYFGPGTRLTVT.

V gene TRBV7-2 combines with J gene TRBJ2-7; 12 nucleotides match TRBD2. Germline-derived CDR1 and CDR2 are SGHTA and FQGNSA. There are 17 residues in the CDR3. V shed 3 bases and J 4 bases; nucleotides not matched to a gene: 10. The CDR3 region has the DNA TGTGCCAGCAGCTTTTCGAGGCTAGCGGGGGGGCTTTACGAGCAGTACTTC. Amino acid sequence: CASSFSRLAGGLYEQYF.

This clone has only a few counts. The chain uses TRBV19 and TRBJ1-1; TRBD1 matches at 9 bases. The length of the CDR3 is 14 residues. The germline V gene encodes CDR1 LNHDA and CDR2 SQIVND (reference sequence). With 4 bases clipped from V and 2 bases from J, the junction kept 2 bases outside the gene matches. DNA for the CDR3: TGTGCCAGTAGTAGGGACAGGGTAAACACTGAAGCTTTCTTT. It encodes CASSRDRVNTEAFF.

The rearrangement links TRBV24-1 to TRBJ1-2, with a weak D call TRBD1 (5 bases). V was pared by 5 bases and J by 6 bases, with 12 bases between. The CDR3 runs to 13 residues. Germline V gene sequence: CDR1 KGHDR, CDR2 SFDVKD. In DNA, the CDR3 is TGTGCCACCAGTGCCAGGGAAGCAGATGGCTACACCTTC. It is translated as CATSAREADGYTF.

This chain links TRBV5-1 with TRBJ1-1, with a possible D match to TRBD1 (5 bases). Trimming shortened V by 0 bases and J by 0 bases, and 9 bases separated the two germline ends. The CDR3 length is 15 residues. Germline V gene lookup returns CDR1 SGHRS and CDR2 YFSETQ. CDR3 nucleotides: TGCGCCAGCAGCTTGGATCCGGGGGTGAACACTGAAGCTTTCTTT. This gives the protein CASSLDPGVNTEAFF.

V and J are TRBV7-8 and TRBJ1-1; D perhaps matches TRBD1 (5 bases). The CDR3 is 13 amino acids. With 5 bases removed from V and 7 bases from J, the gap between germline ends came to 14 bases. Germline V gene sequence: CDR1 SGHVS, CDR2 FQNEAQ. This CDR3 is CASSRRVYSEAFF. In nucleotides, the CDR3 is TGTGCCAGCAGCCGCAGGGTCTACAGTGAAGCTTTCTTT. The full variable domain, in which reference TRBV7-8 and TRBJ1-1 provide the parts outside the CDR3, is GAGVSQSPRYKVAKRGQDVALRCDPISGHVSLFWYQQALGQGPEFLTYFQNEAQLDKSGLPSDRFFAERPEGSVSTLKIQRTQQEDSAVYLCASSRRVYSEAFFGQGTRLTVV.

This chain joins TRBV28 and TRBJ1-2; D might be TRBD1 (5 bases). This CDR3 region has 14 residues. V dropped 10 bases and J dropped 2 bases, with 17 bases sitting between them. In germline, CDR1 is MDHEN, CDR2 SYDVKM. As DNA, the CDR3 is TGTGCCACGGGGGGACCCTTAAAGAACTATGGCTACACCTTC. Translation: CATGGPLKNYGYTF.

The chain recombines TRBV25-1 with TRBJ1-6; no reliable D call. Germline V gene sequence: CDR1 MGHDK, CDR2 SYGVNS. V was cut by 2 bases and J by 0 bases, with 5 bases left in between. The CDR3 contains 15 residues. CDR3 in amino acids: CASSEHSSYNSPLHF. CDR3 in DNA: TGTGCCAGCAGTGAACACAGCTCCTATAATTCACCCCTCCACTTT.

This rearrangement joins TRBV5-4 to TRBJ2-1; 8 bases are shared with TRBD1. This CDR3 has 14 residues. V lost 4 bases and J lost 6; bases outside the gene matches: 6. CDR1 and CDR2 from the germline V gene are SGHNT and YYREEE (reference sequence). The CDR3 coding sequence is TGTGCCAGCAGCAGGGACAGGCCCCCCAATGAGCAGTTCTTC. Encoded protein: CASSRDRPPNEQFF. Using reference TRBV5-4 and TRBJ2-1 for the parts outside the CDR3, the full variable domain is ETGVTQSPTHLIKTRGQQVTLRCSSQSGHNTVSWYQQALGQGPQFIFQYYREEENGRGNFPPRFSGLQFPNYSSELNVNALELDDSALYLCASSRDRPPNEQFFGPGTRLTVL.

The rearrangement links TRBV6-5 to TRBJ1-2; D is possibly TRBD1 (6 bases). Germline V gene lookup returns CDR1 MNHEY and CDR2 SVGAGI. This CDR3 is built from 13 residues. V lost 5 bases and J 5 bases, leaving 12 bases between the germline ends. Here the CDR3 DNA reads TGTGCCAGCAGTACGCAGGGGAAATATGGCTACACCTTC. This gives the protein CASSTQGKYGYTF.

V and J are TRBV19 and TRBJ2-6; 7 bases map to TRBD2. The CDR3 contains 18 residues. Germline V lookup: CDR1 LNHDA, CDR2 SQIVND (reference sequence). The V and J ends lost 6 bases and 0 bases, in that order; junction bases with no gene match: 11. CDR3 amino acids: CASSLTSLHLSGANVLTF. CDR3 in DNA: TGTGCCAGTAGCTTGACTAGCCTCCATCTCTCTGGGGCCAACGTCCTGACTTTC.